This T cell receptor beta chain is from a study of blood T cell repertoires in COVID-19. Study-wide background: Sites across the United States, Italy and Spain contributed samples from acute and convalescent COVID-19. Sources were T cells, B-cell-depleted T cells, or PBMCs; the material itself was cDNA or gDNA.

CDR1 is MNHEY and CDR2 is SMNVEV in the germline V gene (reference sequence). The CDR3 spans 13 residues. The V end was cut by 4 bases, the J end by 6 bases, with 10 bases between. The protocol was immunoSEQ multiplex PCR, while the TCRdb copy is restricted to in-frame clones and leaves out a portion. Among 150,000 to 170,000 clones, 70% to 85% were seen once, and the ten largest hold approximately 32%. The rearrangement links TRBV27 to TRBJ1-5, with D possibly being TRBD1 (5 bases). Sequenced: peripheral blood. The source of this sequence is a woman aged 60 to 75 with acute or convalescent COVID-19. The CDR3 DNA is TGTGCCAGCAGTTCGCGGGGCGGTCAGCCCCAGCATTTT. Translated: CASSSRGGQPQHF.